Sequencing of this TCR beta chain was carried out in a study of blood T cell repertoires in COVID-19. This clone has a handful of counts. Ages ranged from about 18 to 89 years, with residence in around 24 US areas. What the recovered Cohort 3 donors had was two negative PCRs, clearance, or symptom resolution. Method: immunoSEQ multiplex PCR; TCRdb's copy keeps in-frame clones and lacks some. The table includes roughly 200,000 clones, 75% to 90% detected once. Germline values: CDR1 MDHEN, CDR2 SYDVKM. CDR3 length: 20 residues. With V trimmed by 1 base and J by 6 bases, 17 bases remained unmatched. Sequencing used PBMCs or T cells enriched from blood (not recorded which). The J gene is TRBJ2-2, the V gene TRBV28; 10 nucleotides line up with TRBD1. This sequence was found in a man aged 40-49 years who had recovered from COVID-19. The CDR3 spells CASSLYPIRWGDRGSGELFF. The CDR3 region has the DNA TGTGCCAGCAGTTTATATCCCATACGTTGGGGGGACAGGGGTTCCGGGGAGCTGTTTTTT.